This T cell receptor beta chain was captured by sequencing in a study of human T cells and chemical hapten exposure. About the study: Variability of per-sample TCR yields stemmed mainly from small differences in pooled library volume.

Points from the study as a whole: TCRs above 1 in 1000 frequency did not change with DPC sensitization.

Worth noting for this clonotype: What it recognizes is unknown. A much larger clone differs from this one at a single base, so this may be a read error.

The J segment lost 15 bases and the V segment lost 6 bases, leaving 14 bases of the junction unmatched. Germline V gene lookup returns CDR1 MGHRA and CDR2 YSYEKL. The CDR3 sequence is 14 residues long. Time point in this sample: healthy volunteer bleed at 6 weeks. Unfractionated whole blood yielded the extracted total RNA. Individual cDNA molecules (in the library) carried attached unique molecular identifiers. In the original workflow: A typical sample had roughly 87,000 TCRs, with about 23,224 to 750,000 overall. TCRdb re-called the RACE reads with MiXCR, one entry per CDR3 protein. The V and J calls follow TCRdb's processing rather than the paper's. This sample has around 35,000 distinct CDR3 sequences; approximately 5.5% occur once, and the top ten carry around 13%.

Sequenced input: whole blood. The V gene is TRBV4-1, the J gene TRBJ2-1, with 10 bases matching TRBD2. This TCR came from a human donor in good health. Some clones in this sample may be carry-over from other donors' samples. CDR3 in amino acids: CASRSLLKREGGFF. CDR3 nucleotide sequence: TGCGCCAGCAGGTCCCTCTTAAAGCGGGAGGGCGGGTTCTTC.